One T cell receptor beta chain is described in this entry. The antigen is undetermined. In the original workflow: ImmunoSEQ gave junction-only sequences without quality scores, so filtering differed. The repertoire was sequenced with immunoSEQ multiplex PCR; TCRdb's copy has only in-frame clones and lacks some. D and trimming come from the DNA, and the V and J calls and clone size come from that table. This table has roughly 770,000 clones, 90% to 97% appearing once. CDR3 length: 17 residues. Looked up from germline, CDR1 is SEHNR and CDR2 is FQNEAQ (reference sequence). The V and J ends lost 4 bases and 1 base, in that order; junction bases with no gene match: 7. This sample is part of a study of shared clonotypes between healthy human individuals. Naivety among CD8 cells was defined by CD45RO negativity and positive CCR7 selection, thereby excluding terminally differentiated effector memory CD45RA+ cells.

Study conclusions and caveats: Sharing across four donors was highest in naive CD4 (around 5%) and lowest in memory CD8 (roughly 0.4%).

This clonotype was obtained from a man younger than 45 in good health. The J gene is TRBJ2-6, the V gene TRBV7-9; 7 bases agree with TRBD1. The sequenced sample was naive CD8+ T cells sorted from blood. The DNA for the CDR3 is TGTGCCAGCAGCTCGTCCCGGGACAGTTCTGGGGCCAACGTCCTGACTTTC. This sequence encodes CASSSSRDSSGANVLTF.